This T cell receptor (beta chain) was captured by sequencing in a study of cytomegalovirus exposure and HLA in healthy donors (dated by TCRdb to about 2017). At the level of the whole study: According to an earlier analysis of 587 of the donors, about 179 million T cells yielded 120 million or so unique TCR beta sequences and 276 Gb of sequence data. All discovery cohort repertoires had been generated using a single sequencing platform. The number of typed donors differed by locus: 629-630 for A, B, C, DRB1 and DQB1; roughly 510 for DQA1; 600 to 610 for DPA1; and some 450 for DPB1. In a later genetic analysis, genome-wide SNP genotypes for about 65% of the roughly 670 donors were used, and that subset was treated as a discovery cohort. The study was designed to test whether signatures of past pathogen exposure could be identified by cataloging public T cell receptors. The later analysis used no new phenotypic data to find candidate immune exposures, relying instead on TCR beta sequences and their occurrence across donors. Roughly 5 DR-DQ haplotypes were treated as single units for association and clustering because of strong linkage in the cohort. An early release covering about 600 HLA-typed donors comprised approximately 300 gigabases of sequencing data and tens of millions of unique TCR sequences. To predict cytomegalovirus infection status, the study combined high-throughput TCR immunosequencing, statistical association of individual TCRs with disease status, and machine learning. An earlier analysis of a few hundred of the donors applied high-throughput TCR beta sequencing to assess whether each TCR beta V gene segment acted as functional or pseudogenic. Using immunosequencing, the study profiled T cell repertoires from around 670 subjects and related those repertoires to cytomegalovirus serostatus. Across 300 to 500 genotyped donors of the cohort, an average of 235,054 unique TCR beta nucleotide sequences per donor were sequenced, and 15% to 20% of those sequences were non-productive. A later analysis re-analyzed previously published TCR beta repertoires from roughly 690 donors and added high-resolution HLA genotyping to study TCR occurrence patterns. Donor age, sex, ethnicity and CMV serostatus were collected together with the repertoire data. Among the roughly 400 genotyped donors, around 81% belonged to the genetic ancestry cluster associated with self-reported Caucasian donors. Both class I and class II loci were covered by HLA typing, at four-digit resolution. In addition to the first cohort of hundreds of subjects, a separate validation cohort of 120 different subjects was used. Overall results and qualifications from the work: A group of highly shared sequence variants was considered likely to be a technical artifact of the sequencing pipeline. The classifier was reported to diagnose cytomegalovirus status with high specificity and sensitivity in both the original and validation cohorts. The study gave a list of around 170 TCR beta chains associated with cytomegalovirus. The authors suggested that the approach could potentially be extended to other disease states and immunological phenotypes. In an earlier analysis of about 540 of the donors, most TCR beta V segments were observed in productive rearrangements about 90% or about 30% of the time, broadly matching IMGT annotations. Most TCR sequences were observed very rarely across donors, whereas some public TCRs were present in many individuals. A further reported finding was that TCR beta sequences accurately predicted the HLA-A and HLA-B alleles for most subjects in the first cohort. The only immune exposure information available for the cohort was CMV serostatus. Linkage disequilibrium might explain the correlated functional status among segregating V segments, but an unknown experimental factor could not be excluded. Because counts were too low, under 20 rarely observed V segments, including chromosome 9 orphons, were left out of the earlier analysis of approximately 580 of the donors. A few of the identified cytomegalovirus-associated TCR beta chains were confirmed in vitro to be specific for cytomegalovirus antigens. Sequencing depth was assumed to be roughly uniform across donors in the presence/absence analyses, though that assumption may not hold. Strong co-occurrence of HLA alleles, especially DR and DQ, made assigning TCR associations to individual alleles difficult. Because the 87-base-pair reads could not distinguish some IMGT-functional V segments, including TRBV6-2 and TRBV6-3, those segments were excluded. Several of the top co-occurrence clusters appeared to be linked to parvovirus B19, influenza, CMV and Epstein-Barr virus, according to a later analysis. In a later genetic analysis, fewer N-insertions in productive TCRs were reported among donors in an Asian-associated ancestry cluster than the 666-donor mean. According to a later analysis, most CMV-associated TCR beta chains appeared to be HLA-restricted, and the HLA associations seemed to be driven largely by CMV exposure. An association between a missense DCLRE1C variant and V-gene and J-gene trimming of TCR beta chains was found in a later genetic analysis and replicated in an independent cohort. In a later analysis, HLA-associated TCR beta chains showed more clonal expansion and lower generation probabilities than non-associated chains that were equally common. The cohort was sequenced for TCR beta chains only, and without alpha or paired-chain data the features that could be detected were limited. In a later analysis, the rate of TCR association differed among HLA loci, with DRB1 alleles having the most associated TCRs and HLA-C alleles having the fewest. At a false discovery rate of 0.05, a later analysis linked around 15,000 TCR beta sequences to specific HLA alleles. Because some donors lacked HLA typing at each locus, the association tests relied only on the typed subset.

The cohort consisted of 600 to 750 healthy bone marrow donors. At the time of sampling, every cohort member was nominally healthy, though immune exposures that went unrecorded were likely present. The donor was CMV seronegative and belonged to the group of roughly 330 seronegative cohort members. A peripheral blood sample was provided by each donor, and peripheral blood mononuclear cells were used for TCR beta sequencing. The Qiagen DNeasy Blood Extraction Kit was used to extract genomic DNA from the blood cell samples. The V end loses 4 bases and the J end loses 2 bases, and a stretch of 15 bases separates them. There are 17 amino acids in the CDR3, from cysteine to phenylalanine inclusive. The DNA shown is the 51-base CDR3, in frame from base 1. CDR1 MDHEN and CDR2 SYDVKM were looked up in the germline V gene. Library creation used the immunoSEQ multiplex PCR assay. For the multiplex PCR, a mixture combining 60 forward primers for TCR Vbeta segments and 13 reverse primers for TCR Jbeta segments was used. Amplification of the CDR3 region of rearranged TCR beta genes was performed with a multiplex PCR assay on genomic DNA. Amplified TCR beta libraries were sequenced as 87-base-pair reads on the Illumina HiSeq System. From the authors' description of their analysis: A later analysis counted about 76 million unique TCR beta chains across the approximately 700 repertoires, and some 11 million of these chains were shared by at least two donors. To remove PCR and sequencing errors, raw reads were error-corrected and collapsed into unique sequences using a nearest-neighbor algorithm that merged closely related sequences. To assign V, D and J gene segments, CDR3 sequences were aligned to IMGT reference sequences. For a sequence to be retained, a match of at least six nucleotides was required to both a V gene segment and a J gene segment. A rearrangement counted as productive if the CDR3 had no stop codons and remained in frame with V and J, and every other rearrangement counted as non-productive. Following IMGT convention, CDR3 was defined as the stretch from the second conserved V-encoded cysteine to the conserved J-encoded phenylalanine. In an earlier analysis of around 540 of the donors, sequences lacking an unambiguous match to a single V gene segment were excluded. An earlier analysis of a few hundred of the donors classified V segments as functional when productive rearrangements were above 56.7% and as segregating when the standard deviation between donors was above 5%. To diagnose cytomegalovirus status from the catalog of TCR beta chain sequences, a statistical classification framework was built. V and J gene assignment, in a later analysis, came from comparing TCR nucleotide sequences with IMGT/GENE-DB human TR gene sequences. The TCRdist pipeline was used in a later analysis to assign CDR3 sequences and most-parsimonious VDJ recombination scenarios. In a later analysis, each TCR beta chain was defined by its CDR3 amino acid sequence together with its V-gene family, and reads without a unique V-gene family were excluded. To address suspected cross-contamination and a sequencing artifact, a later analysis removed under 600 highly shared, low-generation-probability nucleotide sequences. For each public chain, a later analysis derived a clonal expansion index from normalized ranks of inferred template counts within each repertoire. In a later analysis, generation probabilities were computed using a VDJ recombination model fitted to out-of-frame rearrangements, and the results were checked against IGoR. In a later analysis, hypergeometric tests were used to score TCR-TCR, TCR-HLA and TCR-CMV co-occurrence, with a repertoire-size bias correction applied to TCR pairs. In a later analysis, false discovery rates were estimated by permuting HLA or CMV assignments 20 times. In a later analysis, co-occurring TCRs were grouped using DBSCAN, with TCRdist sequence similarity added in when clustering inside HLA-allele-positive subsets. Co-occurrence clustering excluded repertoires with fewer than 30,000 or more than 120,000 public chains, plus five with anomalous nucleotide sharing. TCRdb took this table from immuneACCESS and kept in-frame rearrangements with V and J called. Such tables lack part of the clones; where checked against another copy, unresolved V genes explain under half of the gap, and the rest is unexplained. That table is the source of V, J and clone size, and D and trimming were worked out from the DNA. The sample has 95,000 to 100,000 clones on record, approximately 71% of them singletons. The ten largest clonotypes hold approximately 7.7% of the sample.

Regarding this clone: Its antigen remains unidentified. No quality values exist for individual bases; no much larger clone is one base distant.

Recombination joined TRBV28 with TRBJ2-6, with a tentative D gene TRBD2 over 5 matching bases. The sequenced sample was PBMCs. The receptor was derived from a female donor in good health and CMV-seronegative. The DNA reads TGTGCCAGCAGTTCGAGGGTTCCCGCCCCTGGGGCCAACGTCCTGACTTTC. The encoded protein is CASSSRVPAPGANVLTF.